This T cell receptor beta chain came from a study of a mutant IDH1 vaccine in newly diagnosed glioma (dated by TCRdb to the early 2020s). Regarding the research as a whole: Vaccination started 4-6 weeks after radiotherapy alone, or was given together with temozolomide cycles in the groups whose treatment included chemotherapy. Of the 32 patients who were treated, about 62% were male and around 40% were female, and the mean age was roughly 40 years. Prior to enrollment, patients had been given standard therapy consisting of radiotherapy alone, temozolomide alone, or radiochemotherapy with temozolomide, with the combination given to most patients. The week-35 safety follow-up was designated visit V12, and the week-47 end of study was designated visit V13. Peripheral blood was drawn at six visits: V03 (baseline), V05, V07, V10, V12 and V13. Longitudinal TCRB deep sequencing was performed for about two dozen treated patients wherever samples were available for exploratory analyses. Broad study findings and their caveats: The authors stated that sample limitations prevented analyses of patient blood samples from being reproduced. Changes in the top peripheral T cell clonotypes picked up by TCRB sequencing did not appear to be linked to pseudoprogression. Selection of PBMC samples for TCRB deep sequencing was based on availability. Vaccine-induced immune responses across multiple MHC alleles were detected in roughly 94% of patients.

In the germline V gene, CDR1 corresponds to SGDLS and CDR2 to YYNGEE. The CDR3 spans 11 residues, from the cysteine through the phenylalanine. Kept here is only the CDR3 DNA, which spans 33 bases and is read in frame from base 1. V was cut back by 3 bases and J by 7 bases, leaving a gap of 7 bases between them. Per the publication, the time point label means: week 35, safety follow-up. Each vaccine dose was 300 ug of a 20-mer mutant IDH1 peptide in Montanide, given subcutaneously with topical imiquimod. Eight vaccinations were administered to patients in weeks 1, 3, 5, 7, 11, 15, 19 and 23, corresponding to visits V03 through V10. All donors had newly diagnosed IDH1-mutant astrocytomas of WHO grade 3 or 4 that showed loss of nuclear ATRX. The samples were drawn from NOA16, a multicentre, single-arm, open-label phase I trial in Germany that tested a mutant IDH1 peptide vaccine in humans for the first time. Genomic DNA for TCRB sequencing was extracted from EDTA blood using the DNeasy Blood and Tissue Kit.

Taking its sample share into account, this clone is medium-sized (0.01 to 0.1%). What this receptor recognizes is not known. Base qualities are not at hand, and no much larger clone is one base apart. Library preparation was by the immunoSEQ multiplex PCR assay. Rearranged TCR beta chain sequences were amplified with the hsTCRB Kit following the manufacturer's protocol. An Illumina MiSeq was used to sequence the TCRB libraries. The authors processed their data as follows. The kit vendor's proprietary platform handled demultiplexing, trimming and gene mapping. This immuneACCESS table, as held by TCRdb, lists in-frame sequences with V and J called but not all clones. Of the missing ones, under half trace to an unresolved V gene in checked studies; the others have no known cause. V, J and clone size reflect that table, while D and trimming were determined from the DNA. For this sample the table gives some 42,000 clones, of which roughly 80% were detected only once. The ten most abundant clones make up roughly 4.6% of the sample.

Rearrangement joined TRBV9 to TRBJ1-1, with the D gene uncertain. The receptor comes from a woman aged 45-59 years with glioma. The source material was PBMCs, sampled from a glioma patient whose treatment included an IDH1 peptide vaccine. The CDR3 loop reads CASSGPGEAFF. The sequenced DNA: TGTGCCAGCAGCGGCCCTGGTGAAGCTTTCTTT.